A selection of T cell receptor beta chains follows, all from one sample in a study of cytotoxic CD8 clonotypes in ibrutinib-treated CLL. This table comes from immunoSEQ multiplex PCR, and its TCRdb copy is limited to in-frame clones, with some not included. This table holds hundreds of thousands of clones, around four fifths found once. The sequenced sample was PBMCs, obtained before ibrutinib treatment. The source is a human donor with chronic lymphocytic leukemia. CDR3s include the opening cysteine and the closing phenylalanine or tryptophan.

J gene: TRBJ2-3; V gene: TRBV7-8; CDR3 protein: CASSFHRTEQRPTDTQYF
J gene: TRBJ2-7; V gene: TRBV6-1; CDR3 protein: CASSGVYEQYF
J gene: TRBJ2-7; V gene: TRBV4-3; CDR3 protein: CASSQGLLSRSYEQYF
J gene: TRBJ2-3; V gene: TRBV5-1; CDR3 protein: CASSATSGPTDTQYF
J gene: TRBJ2-7; V gene: TRBV6-4; CDR3 protein: CASSDSLRGSSYEQYF
J gene: TRBJ2-3; V gene: TRBV9; CDR3 protein: CASSVALTSGRSTDTQYF
J gene: TRBJ2-1; V gene: TRBV5-4; CDR3 protein: CASSSGTSGRGNEQFF
J gene: TRBJ1-2; V gene: TRBV9; CDR3 protein: CASSVSQGTSYYGYTF
J gene: TRBJ2-3; V gene: TRBV7-7; CDR3 protein: CASSLGLAGTDTQYF
J gene: TRBJ2-7; V gene: TRBV5-1; CDR3 protein: CASSTLQGAREQYF
J gene: TRBJ1-2; V gene: TRBV14; CDR3 protein: CASRPQGAEGYTF
J gene: TRBJ2-7; V gene: TRBV30; CDR3 protein: CAWKTGIHEQYF
J gene: TRBJ2-1; V gene: TRBV7-2; CDR3 protein: CASSLRQLAGLHNEQFF
J gene: TRBJ1-1; V gene: TRBV30; CDR3 protein: CAWRGPGQGLYEAFF
J gene: TRBJ1-1; V gene: TRBV14; CDR3 protein: CASSQTTYTEAFF
J gene: TRBJ2-1; V gene: TRBV6-5; CDR3 protein: CASSRGAGSEQFF
J gene: TRBJ2-1; V gene: TRBV20-1; CDR3 protein: CSARDNNEQFF
J gene: TRBJ2-7; V gene: TRBV2; CDR3 protein: CASTRGTAYEQYF
J gene: TRBJ1-1; V gene: TRBV19; CDR3 protein: CASSILGAEAFF
J gene: TRBJ2-7; V gene: TRBV28; CDR3 protein: CASSLRYEQYF
J gene: TRBJ1-4; V gene: TRBV18; CDR3 protein: CASSLDRDEKLFF
J gene: TRBJ2-5; V gene: TRBV29-1; CDR3 protein: CSLRGWGGQETQYF
J gene: TRBJ1-2; V gene: TRBV6-6; CDR3 protein: CASSYSSGTPPSGYTF
J gene: TRBJ1-4; V gene: TRBV7-2; CDR3 protein: CASSFTGGTEKLFF
J gene: TRBJ2-7; V gene: TRBV7-2; CDR3 protein: CASSLEAGGSREQYF
J gene: TRBJ2-1; V gene: TRBV2; CDR3 protein: CASRTGVYNEQFF
J gene: TRBJ2-7; V gene: TRBV7-2; CDR3 protein: CASSLGPSEQYF
J gene: TRBJ2-2; V gene: TRBV2; CDR3 protein: CASRQSSNTGELFF
J gene: TRBJ2-7; V gene: TRBV30; CDR3 protein: CAWSVGMNYEQYF
J gene: TRBJ2-7; V gene: TRBV6-5; CDR3 protein: CASSPGQTNYEQYF
J gene: TRBJ2-5; V gene: TRBV7-7; CDR3 protein: CASSLRGGSQETQYF
J gene: TRBJ1-2; V gene: TRBV20-1; CDR3 protein: CSASDYGYTF
J gene: TRBJ1-4; V gene: TRBV25-1; CDR3 protein: CASSARPPGQGREKLFF
J gene: TRBJ2-7; V gene: TRBV28; CDR3 protein: CASSPLRTSGRLSSYEQYF
J gene: TRBJ1-2; V gene: TRBV30; CDR3 protein: CAWSPPANYGYTF
J gene: TRBJ2-7; V gene: TRBV7-2; CDR3 protein: CASSLEFYEQYF
J gene: TRBJ2-3; V gene: TRBV6-6; CDR3 protein: CASSQRLAGDTQYF
J gene: TRBJ1-2; V gene: TRBV6-4; CDR3 protein: CASFLGGNYGYTF
J gene: TRBJ2-7; V gene: TRBV28; CDR3 protein: CASIQTSPGEPYEQYF
J gene: TRBJ2-2; V gene: TRBV5-4; CDR3 protein: CASSTRRGEGTGELFF
J gene: TRBJ2-3; V gene: TRBV5-4; CDR3 protein: CASSSGLALTDTQYF
J gene: TRBJ2-7; V gene: TRBV10-2; CDR3 protein: CASSPGTGLFEQYF
J gene: TRBJ1-1; V gene: TRBV29-1; CDR3 protein: CSVVTVNTEAFF
J gene: TRBJ2-3; V gene: TRBV19; CDR3 protein: CASSAPGLATDTQYF
J gene: TRBJ1-4; V gene: TRBV4-3; CDR3 protein: CASSHTRPYDKLFF
J gene: TRBJ2-7; V gene: TRBV29-1; CDR3 protein: CSVGGSGRFNAYEQYF